These T cell receptor beta chains were read from a single sample in a study of shared clonotypes between healthy human individuals. Using immunoSEQ multiplex PCR, the repertoire was profiled, and TCRdb retains in-frame clones only, with some absent. The table shows a few million clones, with around 93% occurring only once. Sequenced sample: naive CD8+ T cells from PBMCs. The receptors were sampled from a man aged 18 to 30 in good health. Some clones in this sample may be carry-over from other donors' samples. Each CDR3 is given with its conserved first and last residue. A D gene is named only where the DNA matches it firmly.

TRBJ2-5,NA,TRBV14,TGTGCCAGACCGAACTTAGTAGTCCAAGAGACCCAGTACTTC,CARPNLVVQETQYF
TRBJ2-7,NA,TRBV6-5,TGTGCCAGCAGTTACTCGGGGGGGCACTACGAGCAGTACTTC,CASSYSGGHYEQYF
TRBJ1-3,NA,TRBV11-2,TGTGCCAGCAGCAGAGGATTTTTTGGAAACACCATATATTTT,CASSRGFFGNTIYF
TRBJ2-7,TRBD1,TRBV12-5,TGTGCTAGTGCCTGGGGGACAGGGTCGGACGAGCAGTACTTC,CASAWGTGSDEQYF
TRBJ2-4,NA,TRBV11-3,TGTGCCAGCAGCTCGGAGACGGGACTCATCCCTTCCGAAGTCAAAAACATTCAGTACTTC,CASSSETGLIPSEVKNIQYF
TRBJ1-2,NA,TRBV6-1,TGTGCCAGCAGTGAAGCCGCAGAATCCTATGGCTACACCTTC,CASSEAAESYGYTF
TRBJ2-7,TRBD1,TRBV5-8,TGTGCCAGCAGCTTTGGGACAGCCTACGAGCAGTACTTC,CASSFGTAYEQYF
TRBJ2-7,TRBD2,TRBV9,TGTGCCAGCAGCGTCACTAGAGATAGCGGGACCCACGAGCAGTACTTC,CASSVTRDSGTHEQYF
TRBJ2-3,NA,TRBV28,TGTGCCAGCAGTTCGGGACGCTCCACAGATACGCAGTATTTT,CASSSGRSTDTQYF
TRBJ2-7,TRBD1,TRBV4-3,TGCGCCAGCAGCCAAGAGGACAGGGTGAGCTACGAGCAGTACTTC,CASSQEDRVSYEQYF
TRBJ2-7,NA,TRBV27,TGTGCCAGCAGCCCGCGAGGGGGCTACGAGCAGTACTTC,CASSPRGGYEQYF
TRBJ2-7,NA,TRBV7-8,TGTGCCAGCAGCTTAGTTCCGGAGGGCGCGGGCGAGCAGTACTTC,CASSLVPEGAGEQYF
TRBJ2-7,TRBD2,TRBV4-1,TGCGCCAGCAGCCAAGGTAGCGGGGGCCCTGTCGAGCAGTACTTC,CASSQGSGGPVEQYF
TRBJ2-3,NA,TRBV7-9,TGTGCCAGCCGCCCTCCCCTGGGGGCCCCAGAGGCAGATACGCAGTATTTT,CASRPPLGAPEADTQYF